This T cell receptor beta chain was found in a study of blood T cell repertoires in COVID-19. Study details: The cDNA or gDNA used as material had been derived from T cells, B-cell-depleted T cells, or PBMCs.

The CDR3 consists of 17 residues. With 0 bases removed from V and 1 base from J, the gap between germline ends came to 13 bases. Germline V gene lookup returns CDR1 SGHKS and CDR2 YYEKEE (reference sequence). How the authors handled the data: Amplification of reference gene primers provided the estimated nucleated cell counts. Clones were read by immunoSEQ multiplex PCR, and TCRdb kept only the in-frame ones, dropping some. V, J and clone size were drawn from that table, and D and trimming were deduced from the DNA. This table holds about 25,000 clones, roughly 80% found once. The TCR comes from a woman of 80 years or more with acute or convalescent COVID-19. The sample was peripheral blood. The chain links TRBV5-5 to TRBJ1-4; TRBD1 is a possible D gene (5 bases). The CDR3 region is CASSLGRAKGTNEKLFF. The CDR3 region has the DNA TGTGCCAGCAGCTTGGGCAGGGCCAAGGGAACTAATGAAAAACTGTTTTTT.